These T cell receptor beta chains were read from a single sample in a study of cytomegalovirus exposure and HLA in healthy donors. This table comes from immunoSEQ multiplex PCR, and its TCRdb copy is limited to in-frame clones, with some not included. This table lists some 75,000 clones. Input material: PBMCs. These receptors were collected from a boy aged 5 to 17 in good health and CMV-seronegative. Each CDR3 is given with its conserved first and last residue. The D gene is left open where the match is weak.

j_call: TRBJ2-2
v_call: TRBV30
cdr3_length: 18
d_call: TRBD2
cdr3_nt: TGTGCCTGGAACCCCTCGGGGGGGCCGAGAGGGAACACCGGGGAGCTGTTTTTT
cdr3_aa: CAWNPSGGPRGNTGELFF

j_call: TRBJ1-1
v_call: TRBV5-1
cdr3_length: 14
d_call: TRBD1
cdr3_nt: TGCGCCAGCAGCTGGGACAGGGAGGGAACTGAAGCTTTCTTT
cdr3_aa: CASSWDREGTEAFF

j_call: TRBJ2-1
v_call: TRBV5-1
cdr3_length: 12
d_call: TRBD2
cdr3_nt: TGCGCCAGCAGGGCGGGAGGGAATGAGCAGTTCTTC
cdr3_aa: CASRAGGNEQFF

j_call: TRBJ2-1
v_call: TRBV5-1
cdr3_length: 15
d_call: TRBD2
cdr3_nt: TGCGCCAGCAGCTCGACTAGCGGGACCTACAATGAGCAGTTCTTC
cdr3_aa: CASSSTSGTYNEQFF

j_call: TRBJ2-5
v_call: TRBV7-2
cdr3_length: 14
d_call: NA
cdr3_nt: TGTGCCAGCAGCTTATGGCACACCCAAGAGACCCAGTACTTC
cdr3_aa: CASSLWHTQETQYF

j_call: TRBJ1-3
v_call: TRBV7-6
cdr3_length: 14
d_call: NA
cdr3_nt: TGTGCCAGCAGCTTGGGGGGCTCTGGAAACACCATATATTTT
cdr3_aa: CASSLGGSGNTIYF

j_call: TRBJ1-1
v_call: TRBV4-3
cdr3_length: 13
d_call: TRBD1
cdr3_nt: TGCGCCAGCAGAGACAGGGGAAACACTGAAGCTTTCTTT
cdr3_aa: CASRDRGNTEAFF

j_call: TRBJ1-1
v_call: TRBV30
cdr3_length: 13
d_call: NA
cdr3_nt: TGTGCCTGGAGTGGAGGAGATGGCACTGAAGATTTCTTT
cdr3_aa: CAWSGGDGTEDFF

j_call: TRBJ1-3
v_call: TRBV27
cdr3_length: 12
d_call: NA
cdr3_nt: TGTGCCAGCAGTGACAGGGGAAACACCATATATTTT
cdr3_aa: CASSDRGNTIYF

j_call: TRBJ2-7
v_call: TRBV19
cdr3_length: 14
d_call: TRBD2
cdr3_nt: TGTGCCAGTAGTCCCCTCCCTAGCGGTGGCGAGCAGTACTTC
cdr3_aa: CASSPLPSGGEQYF

j_call: TRBJ1-1
v_call: TRBV9
cdr3_length: 16
d_call: TRBD1
cdr3_nt: TGTGCCAGCAGCATGCTAACGGGACAGGGGAACACTGAAGCTTTCTTT
cdr3_aa: CASSMLTGQGNTEAFF

j_call: TRBJ2-5
v_call: TRBV5-1
cdr3_length: 14
d_call: NA
cdr3_nt: TGCGCCAGCAGCTTAGACGAGGTGAGGGAGACCCAGTACTTC
cdr3_aa: CASSLDEVRETQYF

j_call: TRBJ1-3
v_call: TRBV25-1
cdr3_length: 17
d_call: TRBD1
cdr3_nt: TGTGCCAGCAGTGCGACAGGGGGCTTCTTTTCTGGAAACACCATATATTTT
cdr3_aa: CASSATGGFFSGNTIYF

j_call: TRBJ1-1
v_call: TRBV2
cdr3_length: 12
d_call: NA
cdr3_nt: TGTGCCAGCAGTGGGGAGTGGACGGAAGCTTTCTTT
cdr3_aa: CASSGEWTEAFF

j_call: TRBJ1-6
v_call: TRBV9
cdr3_length: 20
d_call: NA
cdr3_nt: TGTGCCAGCAGCGTAGACCCGCGGGGGGGGAAAAGCTCCTATAATTCACCCCTCCACTTT
cdr3_aa: CASSVDPRGGKSSYNSPLHF

j_call: TRBJ2-3
v_call: TRBV14
cdr3_length: 11
d_call: NA
cdr3_nt: TGTGCCAGCAGCTCAGGAGATACGCAGTATTTT
cdr3_aa: CASSSGDTQYF

j_call: TRBJ2-7
v_call: TRBV5-8
cdr3_length: 16
d_call: NA
cdr3_nt: TGTGCCAGCAGCATACCCCGGACAGGGAGGGAAAACGAGCAGTACTTC
cdr3_aa: CASSIPRTGRENEQYF

j_call: TRBJ1-1
v_call: TRBV6-6
cdr3_length: 14
d_call: TRBD1
cdr3_nt: TGTGCCAGCAGTGACAGGGGCGGGAACACTGAAGCTTTCTTT
cdr3_aa: CASSDRGGNTEAFF

j_call: TRBJ1-2
v_call: TRBV7-8
cdr3_length: 16
d_call: NA
cdr3_nt: TGTGCCAGCAGCTTAGCAAGTGGGAGGAACAGACATGGCTACACCTTC
cdr3_aa: CASSLASGRNRHGYTF

j_call: TRBJ2-7
v_call: TRBV5-1
cdr3_length: 13
d_call: TRBD2
cdr3_nt: TGCGCCAGCAGCTTAGGTACGGGGGGTGAGCAGTACTTC
cdr3_aa: CASSLGTGGEQYF

j_call: TRBJ2-7
v_call: TRBV5-1
cdr3_length: 15
d_call: NA
cdr3_nt: TGCGCCAGCAGCTTGGTAATGAGTAATCCCTACGAGCAGTACTTC
cdr3_aa: CASSLVMSNPYEQYF

j_call: TRBJ1-5
v_call: TRBV18
cdr3_length: 17
d_call: TRBD1
cdr3_nt: TGTGCCAGCTCAAGGGTGTTTTCTGAGGGGGCGGGTCAGCCCCAGCATTTT
cdr3_aa: CASSRVFSEGAGQPQHF

j_call: TRBJ1-4
v_call: TRBV6-5
cdr3_length: 15
d_call: NA
cdr3_nt: TGTGCCAGCAGAAAAAGGGGGTCGACTAATGAAAAACTGTTTTTT
cdr3_aa: CASRKRGSTNEKLFF

j_call: TRBJ2-5
v_call: TRBV29-1
cdr3_length: 12
d_call: NA
cdr3_nt: TGCAGTGTTGAACTAGGGGAAGAGACCCAGTACTTC
cdr3_aa: CSVELGEETQYF

j_call: TRBJ2-2
v_call: TRBV5-1
cdr3_length: 16
d_call: TRBD2
cdr3_nt: TGCGCCAGCAGCTTGATAGCGGGGGACCACACCGGGGAGCTGTTTTTT
cdr3_aa: CASSLIAGDHTGELFF

j_call: TRBJ2-7
v_call: TRBV5-6
cdr3_length: 15
d_call: NA
cdr3_nt: TGTGCCAGCACCCTCGGAGGGGAAATGGTTGTCGAGCAGTACTTC
cdr3_aa: CASTLGGEMVVEQYF

j_call: TRBJ2-7
v_call: TRBV4-2
cdr3_length: 15
d_call: TRBD2
cdr3_nt: TGTGCCAGCAGCACAGGACTAGCGGAAATCTACGAGCAGTACTTC
cdr3_aa: CASSTGLAEIYEQYF

j_call: TRBJ1-1
v_call: TRBV5-1
cdr3_length: 14
d_call: NA
cdr3_nt: TGCGCCAGCAGCTTGGACGCAGGGCGCACTGAAGATTTCTTT
cdr3_aa: CASSLDAGRTEDFF

j_call: TRBJ2-7
v_call: TRBV6-5
cdr3_length: 15
d_call: NA
cdr3_nt: TGTGCCAGCAGTCGGAGGGGGCCTCGCTCCTACGAGCAGTACTTC
cdr3_aa: CASSRRGPRSYEQYF

j_call: TRBJ1-4
v_call: TRBV6-1
cdr3_length: 14
d_call: TRBD1
cdr3_nt: TGTGCCAGCAGTGAGGGGACAGGGGTTGAAAAACTGTTTTTT
cdr3_aa: CASSEGTGVEKLFF

j_call: TRBJ2-7
v_call: TRBV7-2
cdr3_length: 14
d_call: TRBD2
cdr3_nt: TGTGCCAGCAGCCTTGGGGGGGATGGGTTCGAGCAGTACTTC
cdr3_aa: CASSLGGDGFEQYF

j_call: TRBJ1-3
v_call: TRBV6-5
cdr3_length: 15
d_call: NA
cdr3_nt: TGTGCCAGCAGTAGAGGGGGGGGCACTGGAAACACCATATATTTT
cdr3_aa: CASSRGGGTGNTIYF